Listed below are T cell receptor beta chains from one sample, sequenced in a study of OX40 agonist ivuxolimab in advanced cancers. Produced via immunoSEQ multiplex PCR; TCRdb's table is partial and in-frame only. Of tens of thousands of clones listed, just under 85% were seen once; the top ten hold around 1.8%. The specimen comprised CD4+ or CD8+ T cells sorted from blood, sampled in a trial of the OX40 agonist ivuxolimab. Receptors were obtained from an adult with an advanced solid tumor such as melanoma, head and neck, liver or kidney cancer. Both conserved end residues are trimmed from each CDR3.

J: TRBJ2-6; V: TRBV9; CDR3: ASSVAYRYGANVLT
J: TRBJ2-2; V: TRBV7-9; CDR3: ASSPWGLSEGGELF
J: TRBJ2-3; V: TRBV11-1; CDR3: ASRDVYVGVTQY
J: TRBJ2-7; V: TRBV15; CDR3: ATSDRANYEQY
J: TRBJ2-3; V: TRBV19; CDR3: ASSKSGSDTQY
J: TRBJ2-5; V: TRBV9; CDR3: ASSVVEQGPQETQY
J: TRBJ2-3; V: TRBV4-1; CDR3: ASSQDRGPSGGIGTQY
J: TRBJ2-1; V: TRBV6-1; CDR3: ASSEMYSLDYNEQF
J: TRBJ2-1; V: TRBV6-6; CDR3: ASSPPGLGEQF
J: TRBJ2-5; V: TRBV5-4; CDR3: ASSFRLAGGETQY